This TCR beta chain was captured by sequencing in a study of blood T cell repertoires in COVID-19. Study context: The origin of the acute and convalescent COVID-19 samples was the United States, Italy and Spain. From T cells, B-cell-depleted T cells, or PBMCs came the material, which was cDNA or gDNA.

From germline, CDR1 is SGHRS and CDR2 YFSETQ. CDR3 length: 13 residues. The V and J ends lost 8 bases and 4 bases respectively, with 16 bases between them. Original handling: Amplification of reference gene primers provided the estimated nucleated cell counts. Clones were sequenced by immunoSEQ multiplex PCR, and TCRdb holds only the in-frame ones, with some missing. V, J and clone size are those of that table, while D and trimming were read from the DNA. Among fewer than 35,000 clones listed, around nine tenths were seen once. The chain is built from TRBV5-1 and TRBJ2-7; D perhaps matches TRBD2 (6 bases). The receptor comes from a man between 65 and 79 years old with active or convalescent COVID-19. The sample comprised peripheral blood. CDR3 in amino acids: CASGHSAGYEQYF. Written as DNA, the CDR3 is TGCGCCAGTGGACATTCGGCGGGATACGAGCAGTACTTC.